This T cell receptor beta chain was observed in a study of blood T cell repertoires in COVID-19. Study context: From the United States, Italy and Spain came samples of acute and convalescent COVID-19. PBMCs, B-cell-depleted T cells, or T cells were the source of the cDNA or gDNA that made up the material.

Germline values: CDR1 SNHLY, CDR2 FYNNEI. The CDR3 loop spans 16 amino acids. Losses at the gene ends were 7 bases for V and 0 bases for J; bases not matched to a gene: 6. In the study's own analysis: Researchers report that nucleated cell counts were estimated from reference gene primer amplification. Sequenced by immunoSEQ multiplex PCR; TCRdb stores in-frame clones only, minus some. The V and J calls and the clone size are those of that table, but D and trimming were determined from the DNA. In the table there are about 220,000 clones, about 87% of which are singletons. Enrollees, roughly 18 to 90 years old, lived in 24 US areas.

The clonotype comes from a woman in her 30s who had recovered from COVID-19. The chain combines TRBV2 with TRBJ2-3, with 11 bases fitting TRBD2. The sample taken for sequencing was PBMCs or T cells enriched from blood (not recorded which). This chain's CDR3 is CASTRRLAGSTDTQYF. The CDR3, as DNA: TGTGCCAGCACACGGAGACTAGCGGGGAGCACAGATACGCAGTATTTT.